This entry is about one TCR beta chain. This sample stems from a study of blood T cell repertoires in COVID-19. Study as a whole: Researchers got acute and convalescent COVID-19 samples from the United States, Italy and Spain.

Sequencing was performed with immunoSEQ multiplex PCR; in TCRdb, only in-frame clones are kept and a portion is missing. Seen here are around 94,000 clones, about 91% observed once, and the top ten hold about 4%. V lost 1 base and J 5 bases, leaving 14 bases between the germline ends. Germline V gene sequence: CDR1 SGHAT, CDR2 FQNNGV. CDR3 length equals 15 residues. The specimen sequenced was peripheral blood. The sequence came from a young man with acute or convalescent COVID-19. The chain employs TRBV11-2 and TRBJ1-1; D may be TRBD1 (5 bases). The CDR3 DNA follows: TGTGCCAGCAGCTTAGGCCGGCAGGGATTGACTGAAGCTTTCTTT. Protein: CASSLGRQGLTEAFF.